The T cell receptor (beta chain) under discussion was sequenced for a study of cytomegalovirus exposure and HLA in healthy donors. V lost 6 bases and J 0 bases, leaving 5 bases between the germline ends. Germline CDR1 is SNHLY and CDR2 is FYNNEI. The CDR3 length is 13 residues. Clones were read by immunoSEQ multiplex PCR, and TCRdb kept only the in-frame ones, dropping some. Here the sample spans some 350,000 clones, about nine tenths being singletons. Points on this clone: The antigen is not known.

The study, taken as a whole, reports: A classifier reportedly called cytomegalovirus status with high sensitivity and specificity. Three of the chains that were CMV-associated were confirmed in vitro to be specific for CMV antigens.

Sample: PBMCs. The source is a woman aged 25-40 years in good health and CMV-seropositive. V is TRBV2 and J is TRBJ1-4, with D uncertain. The CDR3 protein is CASRSATNEKLFF. As DNA, the CDR3 is TGTGCCAGCAGGAGTGCAACTAATGAAAAACTGTTTTTT.